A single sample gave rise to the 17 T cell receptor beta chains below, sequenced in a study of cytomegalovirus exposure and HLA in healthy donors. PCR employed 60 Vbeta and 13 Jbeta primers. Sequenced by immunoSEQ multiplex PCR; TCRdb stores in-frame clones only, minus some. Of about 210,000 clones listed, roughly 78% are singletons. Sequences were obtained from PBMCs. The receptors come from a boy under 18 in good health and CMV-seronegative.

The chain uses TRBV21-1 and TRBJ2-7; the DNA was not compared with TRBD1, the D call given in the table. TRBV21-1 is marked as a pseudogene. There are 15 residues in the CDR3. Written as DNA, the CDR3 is TGTGCCAGCAGCTTTAGAGGCAGGGGTTCCTACGAGCAGTACTTC. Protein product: CASSFRGRGSYEQYF.

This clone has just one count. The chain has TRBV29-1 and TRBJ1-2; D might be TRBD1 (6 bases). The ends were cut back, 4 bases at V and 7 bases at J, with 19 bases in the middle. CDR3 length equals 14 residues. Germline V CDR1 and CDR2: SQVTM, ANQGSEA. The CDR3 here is CSVVRQVDLGGYTF. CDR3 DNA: TGCAGCGTTGTACGACAGGTCGACTTGGGTGGCTACACCTTC.

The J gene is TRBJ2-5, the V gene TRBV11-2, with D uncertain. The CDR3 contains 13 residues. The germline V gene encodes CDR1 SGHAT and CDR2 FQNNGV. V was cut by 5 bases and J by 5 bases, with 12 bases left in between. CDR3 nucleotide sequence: TGTGCCAGCAGCCGTGGCCCGCGGGAGACCCAGTACTTC. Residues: CASSRGPRETQYF.

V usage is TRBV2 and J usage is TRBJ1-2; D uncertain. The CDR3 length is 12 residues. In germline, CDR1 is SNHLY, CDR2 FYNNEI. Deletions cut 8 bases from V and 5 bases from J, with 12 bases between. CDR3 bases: TGTGCCAGCGCCGAGCGTCCTTATGGCTACACCTTC. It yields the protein CASAERPYGYTF.

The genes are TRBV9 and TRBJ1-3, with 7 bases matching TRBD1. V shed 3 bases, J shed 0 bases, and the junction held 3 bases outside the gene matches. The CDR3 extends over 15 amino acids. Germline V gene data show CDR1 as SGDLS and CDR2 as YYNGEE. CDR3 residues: CASSGGGHSGNTIYF. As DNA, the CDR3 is TGTGCCAGCAGCGGAGGGGGCCACTCTGGAAACACCATATATTTT.

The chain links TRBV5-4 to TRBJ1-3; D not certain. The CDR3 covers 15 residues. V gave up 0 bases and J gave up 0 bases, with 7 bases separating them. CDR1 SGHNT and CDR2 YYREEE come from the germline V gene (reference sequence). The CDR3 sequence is CASSLDFHSGNTIYF. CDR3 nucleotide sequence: TGTGCCAGCAGCTTGGACTTCCACTCTGGAAACACCATATATTTT.

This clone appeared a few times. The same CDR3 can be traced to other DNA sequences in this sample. The CDR3: CSVERGLDTEAFF. The CDR3 nucleotides are TGCAGCGTTGAAAGAGGGCTGGACACTGAAGCTTTCTTT. The V call is TRBV29-1, the J call TRBJ1-1; D gene uncertain. The CDR3 is 13 residues long. The V gene lost 2 bases and the J gene lost 3 bases, with 10 bases spanning the gap. Germline CDR1 is SQVTM and CDR2 is ANQGSEA.

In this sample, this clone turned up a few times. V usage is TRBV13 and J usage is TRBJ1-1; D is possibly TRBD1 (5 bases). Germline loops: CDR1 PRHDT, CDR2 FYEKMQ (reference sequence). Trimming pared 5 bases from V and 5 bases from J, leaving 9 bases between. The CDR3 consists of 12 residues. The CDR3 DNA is TGTGCCAGCAGCGGGGGGACGACTGAAGCTTTCTTT. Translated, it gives CASSGGTTEAFF.

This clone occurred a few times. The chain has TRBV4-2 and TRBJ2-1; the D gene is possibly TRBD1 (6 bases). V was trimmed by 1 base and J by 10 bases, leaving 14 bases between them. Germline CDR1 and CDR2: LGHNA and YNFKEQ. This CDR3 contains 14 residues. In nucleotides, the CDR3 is TGTGCCAGCAGCCAAGGGTTCGGGACACCAGAGCAGTTCTTC. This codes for CASSQGFGTPEQFF.

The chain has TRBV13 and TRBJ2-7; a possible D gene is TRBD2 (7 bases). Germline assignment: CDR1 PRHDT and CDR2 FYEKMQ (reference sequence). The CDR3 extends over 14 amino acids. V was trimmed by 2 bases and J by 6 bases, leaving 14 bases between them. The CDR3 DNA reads TGTGCCAGCAGCTTACGGGGGGCTAGTCTCGAGCAGTACTTC. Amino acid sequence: CASSLRGASLEQYF.

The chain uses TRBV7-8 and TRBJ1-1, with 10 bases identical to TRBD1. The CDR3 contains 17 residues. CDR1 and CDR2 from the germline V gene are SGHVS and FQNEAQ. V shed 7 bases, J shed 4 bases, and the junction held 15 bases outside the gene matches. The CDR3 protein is CASTDRDRGTFGTEAFF. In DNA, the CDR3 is TGTGCCAGCACGGACCGGGACAGGGGAACATTCGGCACTGAAGCTTTCTTT.

This CDR3 is CACSPGQWDQPQHF. In DNA, the CDR3 is TGTGCCTGTTCACCAGGGCAGTGGGATCAGCCCCAGCATTTT. The chain uses TRBV30 and TRBJ1-5, with D perhaps matching TRBD1 (5 bases). CDR3 length equals 14 residues. The germline V gene has CDR1 GTSNPN and CDR2 SVGIG (reference sequence). V was trimmed by 6 bases and J by 5 bases, leaving 17 bases between them.

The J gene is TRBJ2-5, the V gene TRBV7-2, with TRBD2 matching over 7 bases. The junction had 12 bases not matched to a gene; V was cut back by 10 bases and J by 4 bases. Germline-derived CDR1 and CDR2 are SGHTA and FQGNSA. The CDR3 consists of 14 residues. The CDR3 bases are TGTGCCACTTCGGGGACTATATCGACAGAGACCCAGTACTTC. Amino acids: CATSGTISTETQYF.

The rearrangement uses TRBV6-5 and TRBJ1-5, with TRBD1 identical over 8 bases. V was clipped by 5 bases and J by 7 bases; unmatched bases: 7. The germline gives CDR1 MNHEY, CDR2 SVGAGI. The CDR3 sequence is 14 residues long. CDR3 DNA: TGTGCCAGCAGTCTGACAGGGGATAAGCAGCCCCAGCATTTT. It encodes CASSLTGDKQPQHF.

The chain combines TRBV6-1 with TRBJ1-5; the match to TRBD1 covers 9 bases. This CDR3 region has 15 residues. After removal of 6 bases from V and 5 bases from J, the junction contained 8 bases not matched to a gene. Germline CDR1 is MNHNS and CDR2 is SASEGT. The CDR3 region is CASRFTGGSYQPQHF. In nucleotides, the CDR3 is TGTGCCAGCAGGTTTACAGGGGGCTCCTATCAGCCCCAGCATTTT.

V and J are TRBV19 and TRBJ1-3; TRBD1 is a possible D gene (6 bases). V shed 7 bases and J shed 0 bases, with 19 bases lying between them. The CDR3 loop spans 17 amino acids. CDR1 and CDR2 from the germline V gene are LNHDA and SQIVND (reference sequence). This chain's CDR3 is CASKGLMDRVSGNTIYF. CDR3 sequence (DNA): TGTGCCAGTAAGGGACTAATGGACAGAGTCTCTGGAAACACCATATATTTT.

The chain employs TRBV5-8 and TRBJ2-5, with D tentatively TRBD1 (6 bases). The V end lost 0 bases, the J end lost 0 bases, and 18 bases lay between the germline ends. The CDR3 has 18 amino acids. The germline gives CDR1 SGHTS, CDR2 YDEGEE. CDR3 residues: CASSLGGSRTVYQETQYF. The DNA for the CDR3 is TGTGCCAGCAGCTTGGGGGGGTCTCGGACAGTATACCAAGAGACCCAGTACTTC.